This T cell receptor (beta chain) was sequenced in a study of T-cell reconstitution after alpha-beta-depleted transplantation in children. This CDR3 is built from 17 residues. CDR1 is LGHNA, CDR2 YSLEER, per germline. V dropped 0 bases and J dropped 3; count of bases not matched to a gene: 9. Of note for this clonotype: Its antigen is undetermined.

General study points: At one year after transplant, newly produced T cells mostly accounted for T-cell counts and diversity. Some patients owed their high day-60 TCRbeta diversity to surviving recipient T cells and thymic progenitors.

Construction of the TCRbeta library involved unique molecular identifiers. TCRdb passed the PCR reads through MiXCR, listing each CDR3 protein once. The profile shows some 350,000 distinct CDR3 sequences, 16% of them singletons. This chain uses TRBV4-3 with TRBJ2-7; 9 positions match TRBD1. The receptor was isolated from a male patient between 2 and 9 years old who had a stem cell transplant for acute lymphoblastic leukemia, so the T cells may come from the graft donor. The source material was PBMCs, mostly from graft donor cells, sampled 360 days after TCRalphabeta/CD19-depleted stem cell transplant. CDR3 coding DNA: TGCGCCAGCAGCCAAGAACTTCGAGGGACAGGGATCTACGAGCAGTACTTC. Translated, it gives CASSQELRGTGIYEQYF.